The entry below describes one T cell receptor beta chain. TCRdb re-called the PCR reads with MiXCR, one entry per CDR3 protein. The table records approximately 19,000 distinct CDR3 sequences, around 62% of them present only once. The CDR3 loop spans 14 amino acids. V was clipped by 9 bases and J by 0 bases, with 12 bases between them. In germline, CDR1 is KGHDR, CDR2 SFDVKD. These data are taken from a study of vaccination and CD4 T cells after COVID-19. Study-level information: The convalescents included six males and four females, and among them two were Hispanic while seven were Caucasian. A median of around 73 days (range 14 to 241) separated dose two from the taking of post-vaccine samples.

The chain combines TRBV24-1 with TRBJ2-3; a weak D match, TRBD2 (5 bases). This receptor was taken from a human donor who had recovered from COVID-19. The material sequenced was CD4+ T cells from blood, taken before SARS-CoV-2 vaccination. The CDR3 sequence is CATSERTSTDTQYF. CDR3 coding DNA: TGTGCCACCTCTGAGCGGACCAGCACAGATACGCAGTATTTT.